These 30 T cell receptor beta chains originate from one sample sequenced in a study of cytomegalovirus exposure and HLA in healthy donors (dated by TCRdb to about 2017). Library preparation was by the immunoSEQ multiplex PCR assay. A mixture of 60 forward primers for TCR Vbeta segments and 13 reverse primers for TCR Jbeta segments was used in the multiplex PCR. TCRdb limited this immuneACCESS table to in-frame rearrangements with V and J called. A share of clones is missing; checked studies link under half to unresolved V genes, and the rest is unexplained. The sample table shows about 180,000 clones, and 70% to 80% are seen once. The leading ten clones occupy around 1.6% of the sample. The material sequenced was PBMCs. The source is a man aged 18 to 35 in good health and CMV-seronegative.

J is TRBJ2-2 and V is TRBV7-3, with a tentative D call TRBD1 (6 bases). Germline lookup yields CDR1 SGHTA and CDR2 FQGTGA. Trimming stripped 3 bases from V and 6 bases from J, with 8 bases between. The CDR3 has 13 amino acids. The DNA for the CDR3 is TGTGCCAGCAGCTTCACAGGGCCCGGGGAGCTGTTTTTT. Translated: CASSFTGPGELFF.

V and J are TRBV29-1 and TRBJ2-7, with D possibly being TRBD1 (6 bases). Trimming removed 8 bases at V and 4 bases at J, with 12 bases between. The CDR3 sequence is 11 residues long. Germline loops: CDR1 SQVTM, CDR2 ANQGSEA. This CDR3 is CSSGTLYEQYF. The CDR3 DNA follows: TGCAGCTCCGGGACACTTTACGAGCAGTACTTC.

Only one count was recorded for this clone. The chain employs TRBV6-6 and TRBJ1-2, with D perhaps TRBD1 (5 bases). The CDR3 is 15 amino acids. Germline V gene data show CDR1 as MNHNY and CDR2 as SVGAGI (reference sequence). Trimming removed 6 bases from V and 0 bases from J, with 14 bases in between. As DNA, the CDR3 is TGTGCCAGCAGACACGAGGCAGGGTCTAACTATGGCTACACCTTC. This encodes CASRHEAGSNYGYTF.

The chain links TRBV5-1 to TRBJ2-5; 15 positions agree with TRBD2. J was trimmed by 4 bases and V by 4 bases; bases with no gene match: 8. CDR3 size: 17 residues. Germline loops: CDR1 SGHRS, CDR2 YFSETQ. CDR3: CASSPGLAGGPPETQYF. The CDR3 coding sequence is TGCGCCAGCAGCCCAGGACTAGCGGGGGGGCCGCCAGAGACCCAGTACTTC.

The J gene is TRBJ2-5, the V gene TRBV30, with 16 positions matching TRBD2. Trimming took 1 base from V and 5 from J; bases not matched to a gene: 7. Germline V gene sequence: CDR1 GTSNPN, CDR2 SVGIG (reference sequence). The CDR3 runs to 17 residues. In DNA form, the CDR3 reads TGTGCCTGGAGTGCGGGACTAGCGGGAGGGCTCGGGGAGACCCAGTACTTC. Its protein is CAWSAGLAGGLGETQYF.

The J gene is TRBJ2-1, the V gene TRBV19, with 10 bases lining up with TRBD2. The CDR3 spans 16 residues. Germline values: CDR1 LNHDA, CDR2 SQIVND (reference sequence). V lost 3 bases, J lost 9 bases, and 11 bases stayed unmatched. CDR3 coding DNA: TGTGCCAGTAGTATCCCTGGGCTAGCGGGAGTCCCTGAGCAGTTCTTC. Encoded protein: CASSIPGLAGVPEQFF. The full variable domain, completed using reference TRBV19 and TRBJ2-1, is DGGITQSPKYLFRKEGQNVTLSCEQNLNHDAMYWYRQDPGQGLRLIYYSQIVNDFQKGDIAEGYSVSREKKESFPLTVTSAQKNPTAFYLCASSIPGLAGVPEQFFGPGTRLTVL.

This chain joins TRBV28 and TRBJ2-2, with 9 bases identical to TRBD2. After removal of 3 bases from V and 7 bases from J, the junction contained 9 bases not matched to a gene. CDR1 is MDHEN, CDR2 SYDVKM, per germline. The CDR3 is made up of 16 amino acids. The CDR3 nucleotides read TGTGCCAGCAGTTTGGCGATAGCGGGAGCCGGCGGGGAGCTGTTTTTT. Encoded protein: CASSLAIAGAGGELFF. The full variable domain, with the rest looked up from reference TRBV28 and TRBJ2-2, is DVKVTQSSRYLVKRTGEKVFLECVQDMDHENMFWYRQDPGLGLRLIYFSYDVKMKEKGDIPEGYSVSREKKERFSLILESASTNQTSMYLCASSLAIAGAGGELFFGEGSRLTVL.

This clone was seen a handful of times. This CDR3 reads CAWDHGGAPQHF. CDR3 bases: TGTGCCTGGGACCACGGTGGGGCGCCCCAGCATTTT. The J gene is TRBJ1-5, the V gene TRBV30, with a weak D call TRBD1 (5 bases). CDR1 and CDR2 from the germline V gene are GTSNPN and SVGIG (reference sequence). V shed 5 bases and J shed 9 bases, with 14 bases lying between them. The CDR3 consists of 12 residues.

The chain carries TRBV9 and TRBJ2-7; weak D call: TRBD1 (7 bases). This CDR3 region has 12 residues. Germline V gives CDR1 SGDLS, CDR2 YYNGEE. V was clipped by 4 bases and J by 5 bases, with 10 bases between them. The CDR3: CASSPGGHEQYF. The CDR3 nucleotides read TGTGCCAGCAGCCCAGGGGGGCACGAGCAGTACTTC. Variable domain in full (rest from reference TRBV9 and TRBJ2-7): DSGVTQTPKHLITATGQRVTLRCSPRSGDLSVYWYQQSLDQGLQFLIQYYNGEERAKGNILERFSAQQFPDLHSELNLSSLELGDSALYFCASSPGGHEQYFGPGTRLTVT.

The chain joins TRBV5-6 to TRBJ2-5; 7 nucleotides match TRBD1. J gave up 3 bases and V 4 bases, and 6 bases lay outside the gene matches. The CDR3 extends over 14 amino acids. Germline CDR1 and CDR2: SGHDT and YYEEEE. The DNA of the CDR3 is TGTGCCAGCAGCCCCCCGGGACAGAAAGAGACCCAGTACTTC. Its translation is CASSPPGQKETQYF. Based on the CDR3 plus reference TRBV5-6 and TRBJ2-5, the full variable domain is DAGVTQSPTHLIKTRGQQVTLRCSPKSGHDTVSWYQQALGQGPQFIFQYYEEEERQRGNFPDRFSGHQFPNYSSELNVNALLLGDSALYLCASSPPGQKETQYFGPGTRLLVL.

The chain carries TRBV28 and TRBJ2-5, with a tentative D call TRBD2 (5 bases). The CDR3 is made up of 11 amino acids. Trimming cost V 11 bases and J 5 bases, with 12 bases left between them. Germline V gene lookup returns CDR1 MDHEN and CDR2 SYDVKM. This CDR3 is CASEAVETQYF. CDR3 nucleotides: TGTGCCTCGGAAGCGGTGGAGACCCAGTACTTC.

The gene calls are TRBV7-9 and TRBJ2-3; TRBD2 agrees at 7 bases. Germline values: CDR1 SEHNR, CDR2 FQNEAQ (reference sequence). V was clipped by 1 base and J by 7 bases; unmatched bases: 8. The CDR3 runs 15 residues. CDR3 DNA sequence: TGTGCCAGCAGCTTAGGGCTAGCGGAGACCCATACGCAGTATTTT. Residues: CASSLGLAETHTQYF.

Details on this clone: Compared with germline, one end of the junction differs, possibly owing to a read error. The chain recombines TRBV7-7 with TRBJ2-3, with D possibly being TRBD2 (5 bases). Looked up from germline, CDR1 is SSHAT and CDR2 is FNYEAQ (reference sequence). The CDR3 loop spans 15 amino acids. CDR3 in DNA: TGTGCTAGCAGCTTAAGAGGGAGCTGGAGGGATACGCAGTATTTT. This translates into CASSLRGSWRDTQYF.

J is TRBJ2-1 and V is TRBV15; 11 bases are shared with TRBD2. Germline CDR1 is LNHNV and CDR2 is YYDKDF (reference sequence). This CDR3 has 16 amino acids. V shed 3 bases and J 5 bases; nucleotides not matched to a gene: 6. This CDR3 is CATSRSLAGGDNEQFF. CDR3 DNA: TGTGCCACCAGCAGGAGCCTAGCGGGGGGAGACAATGAGCAGTTCTTC.

J is TRBJ2-7 and V is TRBV5-4; D might be TRBD2 (5 bases). V lost 0 bases, J lost 5 bases, and 18 bases lay in between. The CDR3 has 16 amino acids. From germline, CDR1 is SGHNT and CDR2 YYREEE (reference sequence). CDR3 region: CASSLDKGLLADEQYF. The DNA of the CDR3 is TGTGCCAGCAGCTTGGACAAAGGACTTCTAGCTGACGAGCAGTACTTC.

This clone has a handful of counts. This chain uses TRBV5-4 with TRBJ1-6; 8 nucleotides agree with TRBD1. Unmatched junction bases numbered 5, after V lost 3 bases and J lost 6 bases. The germline V gene encodes CDR1 SGHNT and CDR2 YYREEE (reference sequence). The CDR3 has 15 residues. The CDR3 nucleotides read TGTGCCAGCAGCTCGGCGGGACAGGCTAATTCACCCCTCCACTTT. Encoded protein: CASSSAGQANSPLHF. The complete variable domain, with remaining parts taken from reference TRBV5-4 and TRBJ1-6, reads ETGVTQSPTHLIKTRGQQVTLRCSSQSGHNTVSWYQQALGQGPQFIFQYYREEENGRGNFPPRFSGLQFPNYSSELNVNALELDDSALYLCASSSAGQANSPLHFGNGTRLTVT.

The chain recombines TRBV4-1 with TRBJ2-2, with a tentative D call TRBD2 (5 bases). V dropped 4 bases and J dropped 4 bases, with 13 bases sitting between them. The CDR3 contains 15 residues. Germline V gene data show CDR1 as MGHRA and CDR2 as YSYEKL. The CDR3 bases are TGCGCCAGCAGCCCCTCCGGACTGCTCACCGGGGAGCTGTTTTTT. It yields the protein CASSPSGLLTGELFF.

The chain is built from TRBV5-1 and TRBJ2-1; the match to TRBD2 covers 14 bases. The germline gives CDR1 SGHRS, CDR2 YFSETQ. The CDR3 spans 15 residues. Trimming cost V 4 bases and J 9 bases; bases outside gene matches: 6. CDR3 protein: CASSPGTSGSGEQFF. CDR3 nucleotide sequence: TGCGCCAGCAGCCCTGGGACTAGCGGGAGCGGTGAGCAGTTCTTC.

This clone was found a few times. This rearrangement joins TRBV5-1 to TRBJ2-1; 8 bases fit TRBD1. The CDR3 has 15 amino acids. The J segment lost 6 bases and the V segment lost 2 bases, leaving 7 bases of the junction unmatched. Per the germline V gene, CDR1 is SGHRS and CDR2 is YFSETQ. The CDR3 region is CASSFGQGSFNEQFF. DNA of the CDR3: TGCGCCAGCAGCTTCGGACAGGGATCATTCAATGAGCAGTTCTTC.

CDR3 region: CASRAGQSSYEQYF. CDR3 coding DNA: TGTGCCAGCAGGGCGGGACAGAGCTCCTACGAGCAGTACTTC. The rearrangement links TRBV5-6 to TRBJ2-5; perhaps TRBD1 as D (7 bases). The DNA end lines up better with TRBJ2-7; the J call may be wrong. Germline V lookup: CDR1 SGHDT, CDR2 YYEEEE. CDR3 size: 14 residues.

This clone was seen a few times. The chain couples TRBV5-5 to TRBJ2-1; 10 nucleotides match TRBD1. The V gene's germline CDR1 is SGHKS and CDR2 YYEKEE (reference sequence). The trim removed 1 base at V and 3 bases at J, leaving 7 bases unmatched. The CDR3 length is 17 residues. The CDR3 here is CASSLRAGTGVYNEQFF. The CDR3 region has the DNA TGTGCCAGCAGCTTGAGGGCCGGGACAGGGGTCTACAATGAGCAGTTCTTC.

This clone occurred a few times. This chain joins TRBV2 and TRBJ1-2; TRBD1 matches 8 bases. V dropped 6 bases and J dropped 6; count of bases not matched to a gene: 12. This CDR3 has 15 amino acids. Germline V gene data show CDR1 as SNHLY and CDR2 as FYNNEI. The CDR3 DNA sequence: TGTGCCAGCAGGGAGAGGACAGGGACGGTGGATGGCTACACCTTC. Amino acids: CASRERTGTVDGYTF.

J is TRBJ1-3 and V is TRBV6-5, with a possible D match to TRBD1 (5 bases). Trimming left V 6 bases short and J 0 bases short, with 12 bases between. Germline CDR1 MNHEY, CDR2 SVGAGI. CDR3 length: 15 amino acids. The CDR3: CASSITGDSGNTIYF. The CDR3 region has the DNA TGTGCCAGCAGCATAACAGGAGACTCTGGAAACACCATATATTTT.

V gene TRBV19 combines with J gene TRBJ2-7, with D possibly TRBD1 on 5 matching bases. Germline loops: CDR1 LNHDA, CDR2 SQIVND (reference sequence). Between the trimmed V and J ends, which lost 4 bases and 0 bases, there was a span of 16 bases. The CDR3 sequence is 16 residues long. The CDR3 coding sequence is TGTGCCAGTAGTAGGGGCAGCCTTGTGCTCTCCTACGAGCAGTACTTC. Protein: CASSRGSLVLSYEQYF. Combining the CDR3 with reference TRBV19 and TRBJ2-7 gives the whole variable domain DGGITQSPKYLFRKEGQNVTLSCEQNLNHDAMYWYRQDPGQGLRLIYYSQIVNDFQKGDIAEGYSVSREKKESFPLTVTSAQKNPTAFYLCASSRGSLVLSYEQYFGPGTRLTVT.

This chain links TRBV4-2 with TRBJ1-6; 9 bases align to TRBD1. The V segment lost 3 bases and the J segment 7 bases; nucleotides outside the gene matches: 7. The CDR3 sequence is 16 residues long. Germline loops: CDR1 LGHNA, CDR2 YNFKEQ. The CDR3 coding sequence is TGTGCCAGCAGCCATACAGGGGGCGCGGGGAATTCACCCCTCCACTTT. Protein sequence: CASSHTGGAGNSPLHF.

This clone was found a few times. The CDR3 nucleotides are TGTGCCAGCAGCCTCAGGGCGGTTGCCGCGCCCCAGCATTTT. Protein sequence: CASSLRAVAAPQHF. The chain carries TRBV5-6 and TRBJ1-5, with a tentative D call TRBD1 (5 bases). Germline V gene sequence: CDR1 SGHDT, CDR2 YYEEEE. Trimming left V 4 bases short and J 9 bases short, with 17 bases between. This CDR3 spans 14 amino acids. The variable domain in full, with the rest retrieved from reference TRBV5-6 and TRBJ1-5, is DAGVTQSPTHLIKTRGQQVTLRCSPKSGHDTVSWYQQALGQGPQFIFQYYEEEERQRGNFPDRFSGHQFPNYSSELNVNALLLGDSALYLCASSLRAVAAPQHFGDGTRLSIL.

This clone occurred a few times. The chain recombines TRBV2 with TRBJ2-1; TRBD2 matches 11 bases. This CDR3 has 16 amino acids. From germline, CDR1 is SNHLY and CDR2 FYNNEI. V dropped 5 bases and J dropped 3; count of bases not matched to a gene: 6. The CDR3 DNA sequence: TGTGCCAGCAGTCTAGTAGCGGGAGGGGGCTACAATGAGCAGTTCTTC. It specifies CASSLVAGGGYNEQFF.

This chain uses TRBV5-1 with TRBJ2-2; 10 positions match TRBD1. Germline-derived CDR1 and CDR2 are SGHRS and YFSETQ. The V segment lost 4 bases and the J segment 4 bases; nucleotides outside the gene matches: 7. The CDR3 sequence is 16 residues long. The CDR3 loop is CASSPSTGGGTGELFF. CDR3 coding DNA: TGCGCCAGCAGCCCGTCGACAGGGGGCGGCACCGGGGAGCTGTTTTTT.

This clone was seen more than once but under ten times. The chain uses TRBV11-3 and TRBJ2-2; 8 bases fit TRBD1. Germline CDR1 is SGHNT and CDR2 is YENEEA. V shed 0 bases and J 3 bases; nucleotides not matched to a gene: 3. The CDR3 is 16 residues long. The CDR3, as DNA: TGTGCCAGCAGCTTAGATGACAGGGGCTACACCGGGGAGCTGTTTTTT. Its protein product is CASSLDDRGYTGELFF.

The chain is built from TRBV5-1 and TRBJ1-1; 9 bases agree with TRBD1. V shed 4 bases, J shed 5 bases, and the junction held 6 bases outside the gene matches. CDR3 size: 14 residues. Germline V CDR1 and CDR2: SGHRS, YFSETQ. For the CDR3, the DNA is TGCGCCAGCAGCCCCGGACAGGGGCGGACTGAAGCTTTCTTT. Translated, it gives CASSPGQGRTEAFF.